Listed below are T cell receptor beta chains from one sample, sequenced in a study of T-cell memory formation after mild COVID-19. TCRdb independently ran MiXCR on the 5' RACE reads; one entry per CDR3 protein. In the table there are hundreds of thousands of distinct CDR3 sequences, just over 20% of which are singletons. The specimen was PBMCs or a T cell subset sorted from them (not recorded which). All receptors come from an adult woman who had mild COVID-19 (a few samples of this study predate the infection). Cell type and time point are not known. CDR3s include the opening cysteine and the closing phenylalanine or tryptophan. Fields, in order: V gene, J gene, D gene, clone size, CDR3 DNA, CDR3 protein. A D gene is named only where the DNA matches it firmly. Clone sizes are given selectively: once, few, many, or a class where the clone is expanded.

V gene: TRBV7-2; J gene: TRBJ1-2; D gene: -; clone size: -; CDR3 DNA: TGTGCCAGCAGCAAATTACAGAGTAACTATGGCTACACCTTC; CDR3 protein: CASSKLQSNYGYTF
V gene: TRBV9; J gene: TRBJ2-1; D gene: TRBD1; clone size: few; CDR3 DNA: TGTGCCAGCAGCCCTCGGGACAGCCCCTATTCCTACAATGAGCAGTTCTTC; CDR3 protein: CASSPRDSPYSYNEQFF
V gene: TRBV20-1; J gene: TRBJ2-5; D gene: -; clone size: -; CDR3 DNA: TGCAGTGCTCCGCCAGGGTCCAAGGAGACCCAGTACTTC; CDR3 protein: CSAPPGSKETQYF
V gene: TRBV7-9; J gene: TRBJ2-7; D gene: TRBD2; clone size: few; CDR3 DNA: TGTGCCAGCAGCAAGACGGGACTAGCGGGAGCCTACGAGCAGTACTTC; CDR3 protein: CASSKTGLAGAYEQYF
V gene: TRBV12-3/TRBV12-4; J gene: TRBJ2-6; D gene: TRBD1; clone size: -; CDR3 DNA: TGTGCCAGCAGCCCCCCCGGGACAGGTTTCTCTGGGGCCAACGTCCTGACTTTC; CDR3 protein: CASSPPGTGFSGANVLTF
V gene: TRBV5-4; J gene: TRBJ1-2; D gene: TRBD1; clone size: few; CDR3 DNA: TGTGCCAGCAGCTTGCGACAGGGGGTTGGCTACACCTTC; CDR3 protein: CASSLRQGVGYTF
V gene: TRBV24-1; J gene: TRBJ2-1; D gene: -; clone size: few; CDR3 DNA: TGTGCCACCAGTGCCCGATCCTTTGAGCAGTTCTTC; CDR3 protein: CATSARSFEQFF
V gene: TRBV20-1; J gene: TRBJ2-7; D gene: -; clone size: few; CDR3 DNA: TGCAGTGCTAGTAAAGACGGAACCTACGAGCAGTACTTC; CDR3 protein: CSASKDGTYEQYF
V gene: TRBV5-5; J gene: TRBJ2-1; D gene: TRBD2; clone size: many; CDR3 DNA: TGTGCCAGCAGCCTGGAGGGACTAGCGGGGGGCTACAATGAGCAGTTCTTC; CDR3 protein: CASSLEGLAGGYNEQFF
V gene: TRBV20-1; J gene: TRBJ2-7; D gene: TRBD1; clone size: few; CDR3 DNA: TGCAGTGCTAGTTTCGGGACAGGGGTAGAGGAGGAGCAGTACTTC; CDR3 protein: CSASFGTGVEEEQYF
V gene: TRBV3-1; J gene: TRBJ2-3; D gene: -; clone size: -; CDR3 DNA: TGTGCCAGCAGCCAAGATCCTTCTAGCAGCACAGATACGCAGTATTTT; CDR3 protein: CASSQDPSSSTDTQYF
V gene: TRBV29-1; J gene: TRBJ1-4; D gene: -; clone size: few; CDR3 DNA: TGCAGCGTTGAGTACCCGAATGAAAAACTGTTTTTT; CDR3 protein: CSVEYPNEKLFF
V gene: TRBV7-6; J gene: TRBJ2-7; D gene: -; clone size: many; CDR3 DNA: TGTGCCAGCAGCTTAAACATTGTCAACGAGCAGTACTTC; CDR3 protein: CASSLNIVNEQYF
V gene: TRBV7-6; J gene: TRBJ1-3; D gene: TRBD1; clone size: few; CDR3 DNA: TGTGCCAGCAGCTTCTACCCCGACAGGGGCGCTGGAAACACCATATATTTT; CDR3 protein: CASSFYPDRGAGNTIYF
V gene: TRBV12-3/TRBV12-4; J gene: TRBJ2-7; D gene: -; clone size: -; CDR3 DNA: TGTGCCAGCAGTCCACATCGCCAGAGCTCCTACGAGCAGTACTTC; CDR3 protein: CASSPHRQSSYEQYF
V gene: TRBV29-1; J gene: TRBJ1-1; D gene: -; clone size: few; CDR3 DNA: TGCAGCGTTAAGCCCCCGCAGGGCAAGGGCACTGAAGCTTTCTTT; CDR3 protein: CSVKPPQGKGTEAFF
V gene: TRBV27; J gene: TRBJ1-2; D gene: -; clone size: few; CDR3 DNA: TGTGCCAGCAGTTTATCCCCGCTCCACTATGGCTACACCTTC; CDR3 protein: CASSLSPLHYGYTF
V gene: TRBV2; J gene: TRBJ2-2; D gene: TRBD1; clone size: -; CDR3 DNA: TGTGCCAGCAGTCGACAGGGGGGCACCGGGGAGCTGTTTTTT; CDR3 protein: CASSRQGGTGELFF
V gene: TRBV20-1; J gene: TRBJ1-2; D gene: -; clone size: -; CDR3 DNA: TGCAGTGCTAGAGCTTTGAACAGTAACTATGGCTACACCTTC; CDR3 protein: CSARALNSNYGYTF
V gene: TRBV7-2; J gene: TRBJ2-7; D gene: -; clone size: -; CDR3 DNA: TGTGCCAGCAGCTTAGTGTGGGGATACGAGCAGTACTTC; CDR3 protein: CASSLVWGYEQYF
V gene: TRBV27; J gene: TRBJ2-1; D gene: TRBD2; clone size: -; CDR3 DNA: TGTGCCAGCAGTTTATCCAAATACCGACTAGCGTCCTACAATGAGCAGTTCTTC; CDR3 protein: CASSLSKYRLASYNEQFF
V gene: TRBV4-2; J gene: TRBJ2-3; D gene: TRBD2; clone size: -; CDR3 DNA: TGTGCCAGCAGCCAACCGGGTCGAGCGGGGGATACGCAGTATTTT; CDR3 protein: CASSQPGRAGDTQYF
V gene: TRBV11-2; J gene: TRBJ1-1; D gene: -; clone size: many; CDR3 DNA: TGTGCCAGCAGCACTCACAGGGACACTGAAGCTTTCTTT; CDR3 protein: CASSTHRDTEAFF
V gene: TRBV7-8; J gene: TRBJ2-3; D gene: TRBD2; clone size: -; CDR3 DNA: TGTGCCAGCAGCCCAGGACTAGCGATCAGCACAGATACGCAGTATTTT; CDR3 protein: CASSPGLAISTDTQYF
V gene: TRBV19; J gene: TRBJ2-3; D gene: TRBD1; clone size: -; CDR3 DNA: TGTGCCAGTAGTAAAGGGACAGGTATTTCCACAGATACGCAGTATTTT; CDR3 protein: CASSKGTGISTDTQYF
V gene: TRBV6-1; J gene: TRBJ1-6; D gene: -; clone size: few; CDR3 DNA: TGTGCCAGCTCCGGGGAGGGCTCGGGTAATTCACCCCTCCACTTT; CDR3 protein: CASSGEGSGNSPLHF
V gene: TRBV15; J gene: TRBJ2-7; D gene: TRBD1; clone size: few; CDR3 DNA: TGTGCCACCAGCAGAGTCCTCCCCGGGACAGGGTGGTACGAGCAGTACTTC; CDR3 protein: CATSRVLPGTGWYEQYF
V gene: TRBV5-1; J gene: TRBJ2-1; D gene: TRBD1; clone size: -; CDR3 DNA: TGCGCCAGCAGCTGGCTTCCGGGACAGGGGGCTTATGAGCAGTTCTTC; CDR3 protein: CASSWLPGQGAYEQFF
V gene: TRBV12-3/TRBV12-4; J gene: TRBJ2-2; D gene: -; clone size: few; CDR3 DNA: TGTGCCAGCAGCCCTCAGCTCGGGGAGCTGTTTTTT; CDR3 protein: CASSPQLGELFF
V gene: TRBV25-1; J gene: TRBJ2-7; D gene: TRBD1; clone size: -; CDR3 DNA: TGTGCCAGCAGTGAGTTAGGGGACAGATCTTACGAGCAGTACTTC; CDR3 protein: CASSELGDRSYEQYF
V gene: TRBV20-1; J gene: TRBJ2-5; D gene: TRBD1; clone size: -; CDR3 DNA: TGCAGTGCTAGTCGGATGAAGGACAGGGGAAGCCCTAGGGAGACCCAGTACTTC; CDR3 protein: CSASRMKDRGSPRETQYF
V gene: TRBV5-1; J gene: TRBJ2-5; D gene: TRBD2; clone size: few; CDR3 DNA: TGCGCCAGCAGCATGGATGGGAGGGGCCAAGAGACCCAGTACTTC; CDR3 protein: CASSMDGRGQETQYF
V gene: TRBV15; J gene: TRBJ2-2; D gene: TRBD1; clone size: few; CDR3 DNA: TGTGCCACCAGCAAGGATGACAGGGCCCTACGGAACACCGGGGAGCTGTTTTTT; CDR3 protein: CATSKDDRALRNTGELFF
V gene: TRBV24-1; J gene: TRBJ2-1; D gene: TRBD2; clone size: few; CDR3 DNA: TGTGCCCCAAACCTGGGGCGGGAGGGCCCCCAAGTAAATGAGCAGTTCTTC; CDR3 protein: CAPNLGREGPQVNEQFF
V gene: TRBV12-3/TRBV12-4; J gene: TRBJ2-1; D gene: TRBD2; clone size: -; CDR3 DNA: TGTGCCAGCAGTTTAGCAGCGGGACCCTACAATGAGCAGTTCTTC; CDR3 protein: CASSLAAGPYNEQFF
V gene: TRBV5-1; J gene: TRBJ2-7; D gene: -; clone size: -; CDR3 DNA: TGCGCCAGCAGCTTACCAACTAGTCCCTACGAGCAGTACTTC; CDR3 protein: CASSLPTSPYEQYF
V gene: TRBV29-1; J gene: TRBJ2-6; D gene: -; clone size: few; CDR3 DNA: TGCAGCGTTGAAGACATTTCTGGGGCCAACGTCCTGACTTTC; CDR3 protein: CSVEDISGANVLTF
V gene: TRBV29-1; J gene: TRBJ1-5; D gene: -; clone size: few; CDR3 DNA: TGCAGCGTTGCCGAAGGGGGGGCCAATCAGCCCCAGCATTTT; CDR3 protein: CSVAEGGANQPQHF
V gene: TRBV3-1; J gene: TRBJ2-7; D gene: TRBD2; clone size: once; CDR3 DNA: TGTGCCAGCAGCCGGGGGGGACTCGTCTCCTACGAGCAGTACTTC; CDR3 protein: CASSRGGLVSYEQYF
V gene: TRBV30; J gene: TRBJ1-2; D gene: TRBD1; clone size: -; CDR3 DNA: TGTGCCTGGAAGTCTCCGGGACAGACATATGGCTACACCTTC; CDR3 protein: CAWKSPGQTYGYTF
V gene: TRBV11-2; J gene: TRBJ2-3; D gene: -; clone size: few; CDR3 DNA: TGTGCCAGCAGCTTCGATGCCTGGCAGGTACTCCTAGATACGCAGTATTTT; CDR3 protein: CASSFDAWQVLLDTQYF
V gene: TRBV25-1; J gene: TRBJ2-3; D gene: -; clone size: -; CDR3 DNA: TGTGCCAGCAGTGAATACAAGGGGTGGGATTTCCACACAGATACGCAGTATTTT; CDR3 protein: CASSEYKGWDFHTDTQYF
V gene: TRBV12-3/TRBV12-4; J gene: TRBJ2-7; D gene: TRBD1; clone size: few; CDR3 DNA: TGTGCCAGCAGTTTAAGGCGGGACAGGGAGTCTTTCTACGAGCAGTACTTC; CDR3 protein: CASSLRRDRESFYEQYF
V gene: TRBV20-1; J gene: TRBJ1-5; D gene: -; clone size: -; CDR3 DNA: TGCAGTGCTAGAGATGACTGGGGGACGAAGAATCAGCCCCAGCATTTT; CDR3 protein: CSARDDWGTKNQPQHF
V gene: TRBV2; J gene: TRBJ2-5; D gene: -; clone size: -; CDR3 DNA: TGTGCCAGCAGTGAAGCCCAGTCCCTAGCAGCTAGAAGGGTATTCGAAGAGACCCAGTACTTC; CDR3 protein: CASSEAQSLAARRVFEETQYF
V gene: TRBV14; J gene: TRBJ2-6; D gene: -; clone size: few; CDR3 DNA: TGTGCCAGCAGCCAATTCAGGGGGGTGATCTCTGGGGCCAACGTCCTGACTTTC; CDR3 protein: CASSQFRGVISGANVLTF
V gene: TRBV18; J gene: TRBJ2-2; D gene: -; clone size: few; CDR3 DNA: TGTGCCAGCTCACCACAGGCCTTCTCGGGCACCGGGGAGCTGTTTTTT; CDR3 protein: CASSPQAFSGTGELFF
V gene: TRBV20-1; J gene: TRBJ2-7; D gene: TRBD1; clone size: few; CDR3 DNA: TGCAGTGCTAGAGGGCAGGGGGCGAACGAGCAGTACTTC; CDR3 protein: CSARGQGANEQYF
V gene: TRBV12-3/TRBV12-4; J gene: TRBJ1-3; D gene: TRBD1; clone size: few; CDR3 DNA: TGTGCCACCGGACAGGGGACGTCTGGAAACACCATATATTTT; CDR3 protein: CATGQGTSGNTIYF
V gene: TRBV5-4; J gene: TRBJ2-4; D gene: -; clone size: few; CDR3 DNA: TGTGCCAGCAGCTTGGCAGCGGGAAACATTCAGTACTTC; CDR3 protein: CASSLAAGNIQYF
V gene: TRBV6-5; J gene: TRBJ2-2; D gene: TRBD2; clone size: -; CDR3 DNA: TGTGCCAGCAGTAAAATAGCGGGAGTCGGCACCGGGGAGCTGTTTTTT; CDR3 protein: CASSKIAGVGTGELFF
V gene: TRBV7-9; J gene: TRBJ2-5; D gene: -; clone size: -; CDR3 DNA: TGTGCCAGCAGCGGCCCCGGGGGAGTCTTCCAAGAGACCCAGTACTTC; CDR3 protein: CASSGPGGVFQETQYF
V gene: TRBV27; J gene: TRBJ2-6; D gene: -; clone size: -; CDR3 DNA: TGTGCCAGCAGTCCCGCGGGCTCTGGGGCCAACGTCCTGACTTTC; CDR3 protein: CASSPAGSGANVLTF
V gene: TRBV27; J gene: TRBJ1-6; D gene: TRBD1; clone size: -; CDR3 DNA: TGTGCCAGCAGTTTACTGGGACAGGGGGCCACGGGTAATTCACCCCTCCACTTT; CDR3 protein: CASSLLGQGATGNSPLHF
V gene: TRBV7-2; J gene: TRBJ2-7; D gene: -; clone size: few; CDR3 DNA: TGTGCCAGCAGCTTAAGCGGACCGGCCTCCTACGAGCAGTACTTC; CDR3 protein: CASSLSGPASYEQYF